The rows below give T cell receptor beta chains drawn from one sample of a study of PD-1 blockade in classical Hodgkin lymphoma. Produced via immunoSEQ multiplex PCR; TCRdb's table is partial and in-frame only. The data hold about 27,000 clones, with around 84% observed a single time. The sample consisted of peripheral blood mononuclear cells (PBMCs), taken before the second cycle of nivolumab. The receptors shown here come from a human donor with classical Hodgkin lymphoma. Both conserved end residues are part of each CDR3. D genes are given only for firm matches. Rows may omit the clone size; those that give it use once, few, many or a size class.

J gene | clone size | V gene | D gene | CDR3 DNA | CDR3 protein
TRBJ1-5 | - | TRBV5-6 | TRBD1 | TGTGCCAGCAGCTTCTGGGACAGGGGACGGCAGCCCCAGCATTTT | CASSFWDRGRQPQHF
TRBJ2-7 | - | TRBV27 | TRBD1 | TGTGCCAGCAGTCGACAGGGCGACTACGAGCAGTACTTC | CASSRQGDYEQYF
TRBJ2-3 | - | TRBV4-3 | - | TGCGCCAGCAGCCAAGATATCGGAGCCACAGATACGCAGTATTTT | CASSQDIGATDTQYF
TRBJ2-3 | - | TRBV10-3 | TRBD2 | TGTGCCATCAGTGAGTCGAATAGCGGGGCTAGCACAGATACGCAGTATTTT | CAISESNSGASTDTQYF
TRBJ1-2 | - | TRBV5-1 | - | TGCGCCAGCAGCTTGAGAGCAGGGGAAACTTATGGCTACACCTTC | CASSLRAGETYGYTF
TRBJ1-1 | - | TRBV19 | - | TGTGCCAGTAGACGGACGATGAACACTGAAGCTTTCTTT | CASRRTMNTEAFF
TRBJ1-5 | - | TRBV2 | - | TGTGCCAGCAGTGAAGGGGGTAATCTGGCGCATCAGCCCCAGCATTTT | CASSEGGNLAHQPQHF
TRBJ2-5 | - | TRBV2 | - | TGTGCCAGCAGTGAAAAAACCCAGCTTGGGGGCTCGAAGACCCAGTACTTC | CASSEKTQLGGSKTQYF
TRBJ2-2 | - | TRBV9 | - | TGTGCCAGCAGCGCGAGGGGGGAGGCGGACACCGGGGAGCTGTTTTTT | CASSARGEADTGELFF
TRBJ1-1 | few | TRBV29-1 | - | TGCAGCGCCGACGAGTCCTCCGAGAGAGCTTTCTTT | CSADESSERAFF
TRBJ2-2 | - | TRBV7-2 | - | TGTGCCAGCAGCTTAAGGACAGCCCGGAACTTGGGCGGGGAGCTGTTTTTT | CASSLRTARNLGGELFF
TRBJ1-3 | - | TRBV18 | TRBD1 | TGTGCCAGCTCACCTCGCCGGGGACAGCGCTCTGGAAACACCATATATTTT | CASSPRRGQRSGNTIYF
TRBJ1-2 | - | TRBV5-4 | - | TGTGCCAGCAGCTTGGGAGCCCCGGGCGGGGCCAGCTATGGCTACACCTTC | CASSLGAPGGASYGYTF
TRBJ2-3 | - | TRBV2 | TRBD2 | TGTGCCAGCAGTGAAGGACTAGCGTGGTATACGCAGTATTTT | CASSEGLAWYTQYF
TRBJ1-1 | - | TRBV18 | TRBD1 | TGTGCCAGCTCACCACCGAGTCAGGGGGGCACTGAAGCTTTCTTT | CASSPPSQGGTEAFF
TRBJ1-6 | once | TRBV6-6 | TRBD1 | TGTGCCAGCAGCCTCCGGGACAGGGCTGGAGCACCCCTCCACTTT | CASSLRDRAGAPLHF
TRBJ2-1 | once | TRBV6-5 | TRBD2 | TGTGCCAGCAGGGGTCTAGCGGGGGGCTACAATGAGCAGTTCTTC | CASRGLAGGYNEQFF
TRBJ2-1 | - | TRBV27 | - | TGTGCCAGCCAGCCGCAGGCCTCCTACAATGAGCAGTTCTTC | CASQPQASYNEQFF
TRBJ1-5 | - | TRBV7-8 | - | TGTGCCAGCAGCTTAATCCGGGGCGGCGTCAATCAGCCCCAGCATTTT | CASSLIRGGVNQPQHF
TRBJ2-7 | few | TRBV13 | TRBD1 | TGTGCCAGCAGCTTAAGGGGACAGGGTATATCCTCCTACGAGCAGTACTTC | CASSLRGQGISSYEQYF
TRBJ1-1 | - | TRBV10-3 | TRBD1 | TGTGCCATCAGTGAACAGGGGCAGAACACTGAAGCTTTCTTT | CAISEQGQNTEAFF
TRBJ1-3 | - | TRBV5-6 | - | TGTGCCAGCACCCTGATGGGAAACACCATATATTTT | CASTLMGNTIYF
TRBJ1-4 | - | TRBV19 | - | TGTGCCAGTAGAGGGAGGACTAATGAAAAACTGTTTTTT | CASRGRTNEKLFF
TRBJ2-1 | - | TRBV2 | - | TGTGCCAGCAGTGTCGACGGGGGCCCCTACAATGAGCAGTTCTTC | CASSVDGGPYNEQFF
TRBJ1-1 | - | TRBV19 | - | TGTGCCAGTAGTCGCGTTCTTATGAACACTGAAGCTTTCTTT | CASSRVLMNTEAFF
TRBJ2-7 | - | TRBV7-2 | TRBD1 | TGTGCCAGCAGCTTGACAGGGAGTGTGGGCGAGCAGTACTTC | CASSLTGSVGEQYF
TRBJ1-1 | - | TRBV7-2 | - | TGTGCCAGCAGCTTAGTGGATATGAACACTGAAGCTTTCTTT | CASSLVDMNTEAFF
TRBJ1-2 | - | TRBV7-9 | TRBD1 | TGTGCCAGCACGACAGGGGAAGGCTACACCTTC | CASTTGEGYTF
TRBJ1-2 | - | TRBV5-1 | TRBD1 | TGCGCCAGCAGCGTCGGGACAGGACCCTACTATGGCTACACCTTC | CASSVGTGPYYGYTF
TRBJ2-2 | - | TRBV5-1 | - | TGCGCCAGCAGCCCCGGACAGAACACCGGGGAGCTGTTTTTT | CASSPGQNTGELFF
TRBJ1-2 | - | TRBV7-2 | TRBD1 | TGTGCCAGCAGTCAACAGGGGGTCGGCTATGGCTACACCTTC | CASSQQGVGYGYTF
TRBJ1-1 | - | TRBV7-9 | - | TGTGCCAGCATAGAGACAGCGCAGGACACTGAAGCTTTCTTT | CASIETAQDTEAFF
TRBJ2-7 | - | TRBV28 | - | TGTGCCAGCAGTTTAGGGGGATACGAGCAGTACTTC | CASSLGGYEQYF
TRBJ2-5 | - | TRBV7-3 | - | TGTGCCAGTGCCCCCGGGGATGGAAAGACCCAGTACTTC | CASAPGDGKTQYF
TRBJ2-3 | - | TRBV11-1 | - | TGTGCCAGCAGCTTATCTCGCACAGATACGCAGTATTTT | CASSLSRTDTQYF
TRBJ2-1 | - | TRBV4-3 | - | TGCGCCAGCAGCCAAGATAAGAAGGTCGATGAGCAGTTCTTC | CASSQDKKVDEQFF
TRBJ1-2 | - | TRBV7-3 | - | TGTGCCAGCAGCTTAAATCAAGGGGCTAGTGGCTACACCTTC | CASSLNQGASGYTF
TRBJ2-3 | - | TRBV29-1 | - | TGCAGCCCCCTATTTGGGGATACGCAGTATTTT | CSPLFGDTQYF
TRBJ1-2 | - | TRBV5-1 | TRBD1 | TGCGCCAGCAGCGCCGGGACAGGGGGCCTCTATGGCTACACCTTC | CASSAGTGGLYGYTF
TRBJ2-1 | - | TRBV19 | - | TGTGCCAGTAGTATAGCGGGGTTTTACAATGAGCAGTTCTTC | CASSIAGFYNEQFF
TRBJ2-2 | few | TRBV11-3 | - | TGTGCCAGCAGCCCTTCCACCGGGGAGCTGTTTTTT | CASSPSTGELFF
TRBJ1-1 | few | TRBV7-2 | TRBD1 | TGTGCCAGCAGCTTAAGTCAGGGGGGCACTGAAGCTTTCTTT | CASSLSQGGTEAFF
TRBJ2-1 | few | TRBV7-9 | - | TGTGCCAGCAGCTTATCAAGCTCCTACAATGAGCAGTTCTTC | CASSLSSSYNEQFF
TRBJ2-1 | - | TRBV28 | - | TGTGCCAGCCGACTTGACGGACCGGGGAATGAGCAGTTCTTC | CASRLDGPGNEQFF
TRBJ1-5 | - | TRBV9 | - | TGTGCCAGCGGCCAGACCAGCTCAGATCAGCCCCAGCATTTT | CASGQTSSDQPQHF
TRBJ2-4 | once | TRBV7-9 | - | TGTGCCAGCAGCTTGGAAGGCCAAGCCAAAAACATTCAGTACTTC | CASSLEGQAKNIQYF
TRBJ1-3 | - | TRBV6-6 | - | TGTGCCAGCAGCCCGGCGCCGAGCTCTGGAAACACCATATATTTT | CASSPAPSSGNTIYF